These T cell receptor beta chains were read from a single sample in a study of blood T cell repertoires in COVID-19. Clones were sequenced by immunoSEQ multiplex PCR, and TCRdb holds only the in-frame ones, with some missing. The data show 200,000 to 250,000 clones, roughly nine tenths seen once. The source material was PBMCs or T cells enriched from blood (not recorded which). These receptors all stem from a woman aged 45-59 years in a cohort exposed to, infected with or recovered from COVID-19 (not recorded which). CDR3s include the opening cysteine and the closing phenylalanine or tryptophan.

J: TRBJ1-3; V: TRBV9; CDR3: CASSDPPGGGTSGNTIYF
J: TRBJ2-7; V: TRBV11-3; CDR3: CASSLGVQGRYEQYF
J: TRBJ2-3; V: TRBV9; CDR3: CASSVGWRGTDTQYF
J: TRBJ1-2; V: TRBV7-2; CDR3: CASSPASTIHGYTF
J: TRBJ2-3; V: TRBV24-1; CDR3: CATSDRGTGRTPDTQYF
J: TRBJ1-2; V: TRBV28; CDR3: CASRTSGGGSGYTF
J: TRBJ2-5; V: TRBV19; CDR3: CASSIAERGLQETQYF
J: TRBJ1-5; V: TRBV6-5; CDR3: CASTDPQVSQPQHF
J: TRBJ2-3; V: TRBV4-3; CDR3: CASSQDLVVSDTQYF
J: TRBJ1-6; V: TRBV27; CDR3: CASTRTGGNSPLHF
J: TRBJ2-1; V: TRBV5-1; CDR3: CASSVSGDLGQFF
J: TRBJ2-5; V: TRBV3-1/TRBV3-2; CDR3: CASSQGTGVGETQYF
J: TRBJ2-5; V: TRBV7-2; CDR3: CASSLAVSGGPGTQYF
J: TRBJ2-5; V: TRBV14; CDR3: CASSQTPGETQYF
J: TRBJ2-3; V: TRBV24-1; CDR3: CATDRGTDTDTQYF
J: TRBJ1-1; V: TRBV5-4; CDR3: CASSRKTGERVGEAFF
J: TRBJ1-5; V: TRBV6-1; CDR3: CASSDLRGQPQHF
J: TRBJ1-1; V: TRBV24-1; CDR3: CATSDLEGGPEAFF
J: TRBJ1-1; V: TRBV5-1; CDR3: CASSLLGGETEAFF
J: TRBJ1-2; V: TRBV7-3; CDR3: CASSLTRDRGNLYGYTF
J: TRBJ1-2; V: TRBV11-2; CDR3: CASSYQGTGQDYGYTF
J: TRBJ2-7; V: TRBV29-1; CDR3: CSVAQGAPYEQYF
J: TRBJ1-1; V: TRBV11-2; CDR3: CASSLVERGWDRGNTEAFF
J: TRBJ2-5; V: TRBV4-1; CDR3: CASSHIVRGPQETQYF
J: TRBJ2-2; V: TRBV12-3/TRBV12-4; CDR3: CASSPGGPGELFF
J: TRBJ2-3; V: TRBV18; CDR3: CASSPGTRADTQYF
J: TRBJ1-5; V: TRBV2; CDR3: CASSPGLSNQPQHF
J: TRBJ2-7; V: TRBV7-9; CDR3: CASSLARNHRDRGSYEQYF
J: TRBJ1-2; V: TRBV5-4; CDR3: CASSPTGIYGYTF